The rows below give T cell receptor beta chains drawn from one sample of a study of T cell repertoires in cytomegalovirus infection. One entry per CDR3 protein results from TCRdb running MiXCR on the reads. The repertoire has approximately 750,000 distinct CDR3 sequences, approximately 40% of them found once; the top ten carry under 3.5%. Sequencing was done on a sample of PBMCs. The source is a human donor in good health (CMV status not recorded). Some clones in this sample may be carry-over from other donors' samples. Both conserved end residues are part of each CDR3. A D gene is named only where the DNA matches it firmly. A row's size may be missing; if present it is once, few, many or a size class.

D: TRBD1; J: TRBJ2-2; V: TRBV7-3; size: NA; CDR3: CASSSDRVAGELFF; DNA: TGTGCCAGCAGCTCGGACAGGGTGGCCGGGGAGCTGTTTTTT
D: TRBD2; J: TRBJ2-4; V: TRBV7-2; size: NA; CDR3: CSSSLAGGFTAKNIQYF; DNA: TGTTCCAGCAGCCTAGCGGGAGGCTTTACAGCCAAAAACATTCAGTACTTC
D: NA; J: TRBJ1-4; V: TRBV7-6; size: few; CDR3: CASSFRSGGNGKLFF; DNA: TGTGCCAGCAGCTTCAGGTCCGGGGGTAACGGAAAACTGTTTTTT
D: NA; J: TRBJ2-7; V: TRBV9; size: NA; CDR3: CASSVGALPYEQYF; DNA: TGTGCCAGCAGCGTAGGTGCACTTCCCTACGAGCAGTACTTC
D: NA; J: TRBJ2-7; V: TRBV28; size: NA; CDR3: CASSLTYSYEQYF; DNA: TGTGCCAGCAGTTTAACGTACTCCTACGAGCAGTACTTC
D: NA; J: TRBJ1-1; V: TRBV15; size: NA; CDR3: CATSRETAMNTEAFF; DNA: TGTGCCACCAGCAGGGAGACAGCTATGAACACTGAAGCTTTCTTT
D: NA; J: TRBJ1-2; V: TRBV4-1; size: NA; CDR3: CASSQGKTGPYGYTF; DNA: TGCGCCAGCAGCCAAGGAAAAACAGGACCGTATGGCTACACCTTC
D: NA; J: TRBJ2-1; V: TRBV6-6; size: NA; CDR3: CASISAYNEQFF; DNA: TGTGCCAGCATCTCCGCTTACAATGAGCAGTTCTTC
D: NA; J: TRBJ1-1; V: TRBV29-1; size: NA; CDR3: CSVDAPGMNTEAFF; DNA: TGCAGCGTTGATGCCCCGGGCATGAACACTGAAGCTTTCTTT
D: TRBD1; J: TRBJ2-7; V: TRBV7-2; size: many; CDR3: CASSLETGTAAYEQYF; DNA: TGTGCCAGCAGCTTAGAAACCGGGACAGCCGCCTACGAGCAGTACTTC
D: NA; J: TRBJ1-4; V: TRBV7-8; size: few; CDR3: CASRPTGMGEKLFF; DNA: TGTGCCAGCAGACCCACAGGGATGGGCGAAAAACTGTTTTTT
D: NA; J: TRBJ1-1; V: TRBV12-3/TRBV12-4; size: NA; CDR3: CASSLSGGVEAFF; DNA: TGTGCCAGCAGTTTATCAGGCGGAGTTGAAGCTTTCTTT
D: NA; J: TRBJ2-4; V: TRBV6-6; size: NA; CDR3: CASSSPGRPNIQYF; DNA: TGTGCCAGCAGTTCCCCGGGACGACCGAACATTCAGTACTTC
D: TRBD2; J: TRBJ2-5; V: TRBV24-1; size: few; CDR3: CATSDLRGLAGEAETQYF; DNA: TGTGCCACCAGTGATTTGAGGGGACTAGCGGGAGAGGCAGAGACCCAGTACTTC
D: NA; J: TRBJ2-2; V: TRBV15; size: few; CDR3: CATSSGGTSSTGELFF; DNA: TGTGCCACCAGTTCTGGGGGGACATCCTCGACCGGGGAGCTGTTTTTT
D: TRBD1; J: TRBJ2-5; V: TRBV6-1; size: many; CDR3: CASSSTGAQETQYF; DNA: TGTGCCAGCAGTTCGACAGGGGCACAAGAGACCCAGTACTTC
D: NA; J: TRBJ1-2; V: TRBV28; size: few; CDR3: CASSYSEPPRNGYTF; DNA: TGTGCCAGCAGTTACAGCGAGCCCCCACGAAATGGCTACACCTTC
D: TRBD1; J: TRBJ2-7; V: TRBV28; size: few; CDR3: CASSSGGAVYEQYF; DNA: TGTGCCAGCAGTTCAGGGGGCGCGGTGTACGAGCAGTACTTC
D: NA; J: TRBJ2-3; V: TRBV24-1; size: NA; CDR3: CATSDPGRGGTDTQYF; DNA: TGTGCCACCAGTGATCCCGGCAGGGGAGGTACAGATACGCAGTATTTT
D: NA; J: TRBJ1-4; V: TRBV20-1; size: NA; CDR3: CSARPGAGKLFF; DNA: TGCAGTGCTAGACCAGGGGCGGGAAAACTGTTTTTT
D: NA; J: TRBJ2-3; V: TRBV9; size: NA; CDR3: CASSATGTNTDTQYF; DNA: TGTGCCAGCAGCGCAACCGGGACCAACACAGATACGCAGTATTTT
D: NA; J: TRBJ1-5; V: TRBV7-8; size: few; CDR3: CASSLVGGGGNQPQHF; DNA: TGTGCCAGCAGCTTAGTGGGCGGGGGGGGCAATCAGCCCCAGCATTTT
D: TRBD1; J: TRBJ1-2; V: TRBV12-3/TRBV12-4; size: few; CDR3: CASIGQGYGYTF; DNA: TGTGCCAGCATAGGACAGGGCTATGGCTACACCTTC
D: NA; J: TRBJ1-2; V: TRBV20-1; size: NA; CDR3: CSAQGHRQSDGYGYTF; DNA: TGCAGTGCTCAAGGCCACCGACAGAGCGATGGCTATGGCTACACCTTC
D: NA; J: TRBJ1-5; V: TRBV4-2; size: NA; CDR3: CASSQGGPQERPQHF; DNA: TGTGCCAGCAGCCAAGGCGGACCTCAGGAGCGGCCCCAGCATTTT
D: NA; J: TRBJ1-6; V: TRBV5-1; size: NA; CDR3: CASSWAPGLNSPLHF; DNA: TGCGCCAGCAGCTGGGCCCCAGGGCTTAATTCACCCCTCCACTTT